The 16 T cell receptor beta chains below come from one sample, sequenced in a study of cytomegalovirus exposure and HLA in healthy donors. Assay used: immunoSEQ multiplex PCR; TCRdb lists only in-frame clones, some missing. The sample lists over 60,000 clones, approximately 94% occurring once. Sample: PBMCs. The receptor set was obtained from a man in his late teens or twenties in good health and CMV-seropositive.

The rearrangement links TRBV20-1 to TRBJ2-4; no definite D call. This CDR3 has 10 residues. Germline V gene lookup returns CDR1 DFQATT and CDR2 SNEGSKA (reference sequence). The V and J ends lost 3 bases and 10 bases respectively, with 7 bases between them. The CDR3 nucleotides read TGCAGTGCTAGCTCGGAGATTCAGTACTTC. This translates into CSASSEIQYF.

The gene calls are TRBV2 and TRBJ2-3, with a weak D call TRBD2 (7 bases). CDR1 and CDR2 (germline): SNHLY, FYNNEI. V lost 8 bases, J lost 0 bases, and 24 bases lay in between. CDR3 length equals 18 residues. This CDR3 reads CASHDRPGLNESTDTQYF. The CDR3 nucleotides are TGTGCCAGCCATGACAGGCCGGGACTAAATGAGAGCACAGATACGCAGTATTTT. The complete variable domain, with remaining parts taken from reference TRBV2 and TRBJ2-3, reads EPEVTQTPSHQVTQMGQEVILRCVPISNHLYFYWYRQILGQKVEFLVSFYNNEISEKSEIFDDQFSVERPDGSNFTLKIRSTKLEDSAMYFCASHDRPGLNESTDTQYFGPGTRLTVL.

The chain carries TRBV5-4 and TRBJ1-2, with TRBD1 as a possible D gene (6 bases). This CDR3 spans 14 amino acids. V lost 3 bases, J lost 6 bases, and 15 bases lay in between. Germline values: CDR1 SGHNT, CDR2 YYREEE (reference sequence). CDR3 protein: CASSSGVGENGYTF. The CDR3 DNA reads TGTGCCAGCAGCTCAGGGGTGGGGGAGAATGGCTACACCTTC.

V usage is TRBV2 and J usage is TRBJ1-5; 8 positions agree with TRBD1. Germline assignment: CDR1 SNHLY and CDR2 FYNNEI. There are 17 residues in the CDR3. The ends lost 5 bases at V and 9 bases at J; junction bases unmatched: 18. The CDR3 coding sequence is TGTGCCAGCAGTACCTTGGACAGGGAAGGGGGGTTGGGGCCCCAGCATTTT. Amino acid sequence: CASSTLDREGGLGPQHF.

This rearrangement joins TRBV29-1 to TRBJ2-7; 9 positions match TRBD1. CDR1 and CDR2 from the germline V gene are SQVTM and ANQGSEA. The V gene end was trimmed by 0 bases and the J gene end by 2 bases; junction bases not matched to a gene: 20. CDR3 length: 20 residues. The CDR3 spells CSVEDGPRTGVSRGPYEQYF. The CDR3 nucleotides are TGCAGCGTTGAAGACGGTCCTCGGACAGGGGTCTCCAGAGGCCCCTACGAGCAGTACTTC.

This clone turned up a few times. The chain recombines TRBV6-1 with TRBJ2-5; 9 bases are a match to TRBD1. Trimming at V came to 0 bases and at J to 1 base, leaving 9 bases not matched to a gene. Germline lookup yields CDR1 MNHNS and CDR2 SASEGT. This CDR3 has 18 residues. The CDR3 loop reads CASSEAWGQGWIQETQYF. The CDR3 coding sequence is TGTGCCAGCAGTGAAGCTTGGGGACAGGGTTGGATCCAAGAGACCCAGTACTTC.

This chain joins TRBV7-6 and TRBJ2-2; 9 bases line up with TRBD1. The trim removed 5 bases at V and 3 bases at J, leaving 7 bases unmatched. Per the germline V gene, CDR1 is SGHVS and CDR2 is FNYEAQ. The CDR3 has 16 amino acids. Here the CDR3 reads CASSPGQGPYTGELFF. CDR3 bases: TGTGCCAGCAGCCCCGGACAGGGGCCCTACACCGGGGAGCTGTTTTTT.

V gene TRBV6-1 combines with J gene TRBJ2-7, with 9 bases fitting TRBD2. The CDR3 is made up of 13 amino acids. Trimming took 8 bases from V and 5 from J; bases not matched to a gene: 7. Germline V gene data show CDR1 as MNHNS and CDR2 as SASEGT. This CDR3 is CASELGLANEQYF. CDR3 DNA sequence: TGTGCCAGCGAGCTAGGACTAGCGAACGAGCAGTACTTC.

The chain is built from TRBV18 and TRBJ2-2, with D tentatively TRBD1 (6 bases). The CDR3 has 15 residues. Per germline, CDR1 KGHSH and CDR2 LQKENI. V shed 4 bases and J shed 0 bases, with 9 bases lying between them. The CDR3 reads CASSLGTSNTGELFF. The CDR3 coding sequence is TGTGCCAGCTCACTTGGGACATCGAACACCGGGGAGCTGTTTTTT.

The rearrangement uses TRBV11-2 and TRBJ1-2; D call uncertain. The CDR3 has 14 residues. CDR1 and CDR2 from the germline V gene are SGHAT and FQNNGV. Deletions cut 0 bases from V and 4 bases from J, with 9 bases between. The CDR3 nucleotides read TGTGCCAGCAGCTTAGATCTCCAGGCCTATGGCTACACCTTC. Its protein is CASSLDLQAYGYTF. Supplemented by reference TRBV11-2 and TRBJ1-2, the full variable domain reads EAGVAQSPRYKIIEKRQSVAFWCNPISGHATLYWYQQILGQGPKLLIQFQNNGVVDDSQLPKDRFSAERLKGVDSTLKIQPAKLEDSAVYLCASSLDLQAYGYTFGSGTRLTVV.

This clone was recorded only once. The rearrangement links TRBV6-4 to TRBJ2-2; TRBD2 is a possible D gene (6 bases). V gave up 3 bases and J gave up 1 base, with 9 bases separating them. This CDR3 has 15 amino acids. In germline, CDR1 is MRHNA, CDR2 SNTAGT. CDR3 loop: CASSELGGNTGELFF. The CDR3 DNA follows: TGTGCCAGCAGTGAGCTGGGGGGGAACACCGGGGAGCTGTTTTTT.

The chain couples TRBV5-1 to TRBJ2-1; 15 nucleotides line up with TRBD2. Unmatched junction bases numbered 10, after V lost 4 bases and J lost 8 bases. The CDR3 sequence is 17 residues long. Germline V gene lookup returns CDR1 SGHRS and CDR2 YFSETQ. The CDR3 nucleotides read TGCGCCAGCAGCATTCCGGGACTAGCGGGAGGTGGGGATGAGCAGTTCTTC. Translating gives CASSIPGLAGGGDEQFF.

The chain recombines TRBV6-5 with TRBJ2-1, with a tentative D call TRBD1 (6 bases). CDR1 MNHEY and CDR2 SVGAGI come from the germline V gene. CDR3 length: 13 residues. V was clipped by 6 bases and J by 0 bases, with 6 bases between them. The CDR3 DNA is TGTGCCAGCAGCAGGGGCTCCTACAATGAGCAGTTCTTC. Translation gives CASSRGSYNEQFF.

V usage is TRBV10-3 and J usage is TRBJ2-5; D gene uncertain. CDR3 length equals 15 residues. Trimming shortened V by 0 bases and J by 1 base, and 9 bases separated the two germline ends. Germline-derived CDR1 and CDR2 are ENHRY and SYGVKD. This CDR3 is CAISESNAGQETQYF. For the CDR3, the DNA is TGTGCCATCAGTGAGTCGAACGCAGGCCAAGAGACCCAGTACTTC.

The chain recombines TRBV6-5 with TRBJ2-7; TRBD1 is a possible D gene (6 bases). The V end lost 2 bases, the J end lost 2 bases, and 13 bases lay between the germline ends. The CDR3 sequence is 15 residues long. Germline lookup yields CDR1 MNHEY and CDR2 SVGAGI. CDR3 amino acids: CASSYAQDSAYEQYF. As DNA, the CDR3 is TGTGCCAGCAGTTACGCGCAGGACAGTGCCTACGAGCAGTACTTC.

The genes are TRBV23-1 and TRBJ1-1; D is unresolved. TRBV23-1 is an open reading frame, and its role is uncertain. The CDR3 is made up of 16 amino acids. Trimming took off 4 bases at V and 1 base at J, with 16 bases between the two ends. CDR3 amino acids: CASSPLAQQKNTEAFF. The DNA of the CDR3 is TGCGCCAGCAGTCCGCTTGCCCAACAAAAGAACACTGAAGCTTTCTTT.